A selection of T cell receptor beta chains follows, all from one sample in a study of blood T cell repertoires in COVID-19. The data were produced by immunoSEQ multiplex PCR, yet TCRdb's version contains in-frame clones alone and is incomplete. The sample has roughly 120,000 clones, about 82% seen once. Sequencing was performed on peripheral blood. These receptors were collected from a human donor in a cohort sampled during active COVID-19. Each CDR3 is given with its conserved first and last residue. Fields, in order: clone size, J gene, V gene, D gene, CDR3 DNA, CDR3 protein. The D gene is left open where the match is weak. The size field is filled for only some rows; it gives once, few, many or a size class.

>NA|TRBJ2-2|TRBV28|TRBD2
TGTGCCAGCACACTGAGGCTAGCGGGAAGCACCGGGGAGCTGTTTTTT
CASTLRLAGSTGELFF
>NA|TRBJ2-7|TRBV15|NA
TGTGCCACGAGCGTGACAGTCAACAGCGAGCAGTACTTC
CATSVTVNSEQYF
>NA|TRBJ2-3|TRBV28|TRBD2
TGTGCCAGCAGTTTAAACGGGAGGGCCGTAGATACGCAGTATTTT
CASSLNGRAVDTQYF
>NA|TRBJ1-1|TRBV6-5|TRBD1
TGTGCCAGCAGTTACTCGATGAGGGGGCGCACTGAAGCTTTCTTT
CASSYSMRGRTEAFF
>medium-sized|TRBJ2-1|TRBV5-6|TRBD2
TGTGCCAGCAGCTTGGTCGTAGCGGGAGGGGACCCCTATGAGCAGTTCTTC
CASSLVVAGGDPYEQFF
>NA|TRBJ2-7|TRBV4-3|TRBD1
TGCGCCAGCAGCCAAGGCCGGACAGGGCTTATGGAGCAGTACTTC
CASSQGRTGLMEQYF
>NA|TRBJ1-1|TRBV19|NA
TGTGCCAGTAGTATTCGTGGGGAGAAAACTGAAGCTTTCTTT
CASSIRGEKTEAFF
>NA|TRBJ2-5|TRBV7-9|TRBD2
TGTGCCAGCAGCTTAGCCGGGGGGTCAGAGACCCAGTACTTC
CASSLAGGSETQYF
>NA|TRBJ1-4|TRBV28|NA
TGTGCCAGCACCGAAGCCACAGCCGCCAATGAAAAACTGTTTTTT
CASTEATAANEKLFF
>NA|TRBJ2-7|TRBV6-5|NA
TGTGCGGTAAGACGGACAGACAGCTACGAGCAGTACTTC
CAVRRTDSYEQYF
>NA|TRBJ1-1|TRBV10-3|NA
TGTGCCATCAGTGGTCAGGGAAACACTGAAGCTTTCTTT
CAISGQGNTEAFF
>NA|TRBJ2-1|TRBV7-8|NA
TGTGCCAGCAGCTCTTCGGGACAACAGCAGTTCTTC
CASSSSGQQQFF
>NA|TRBJ2-7|TRBV7-9|NA
TGTGCCAGCAGCCGAGGCCTGAGGGATTCCTACGAGCAGTACTTC
CASSRGLRDSYEQYF
>NA|TRBJ2-1|TRBV9|NA
TGTGCCAGCAGCGAGAGCTCCTACAATGAGCAGTTCTTC
CASSESSYNEQFF
>NA|TRBJ2-7|TRBV18|TRBD2
TGTGCCAGCTCACTACGACCGTCAACTAGCGGCGTTAACGAGCAGTACTTC
CASSLRPSTSGVNEQYF
>NA|TRBJ1-1|TRBV18|NA
TGTGCCAGCTCACCACCGGCGGGGGCCACTGAAGCTTTCTTT
CASSPPAGATEAFF
>NA|TRBJ2-3|TRBV19|TRBD1
TGTGCCAGTAGGGAGGGGACAGGGGCTAGCAGGTGGCATTTT
CASREGTGASRWHF
>NA|TRBJ1-1|TRBV5-1|TRBD1
TGCGCCAGCAGCTTACAGGGGGCTATGACTGAAGCTTTCTTT
CASSLQGAMTEAFF
>NA|TRBJ2-5|TRBV4-1|NA
TGCGCCAGCAGCAACGACGGCAGGGGAGAGACCCAGTACTTC
CASSNDGRGETQYF
>NA|TRBJ2-5|TRBV19|NA
TGTGCCAGTAGCCACAGAGAGACCCAGTACTTC
CASSHRETQYF
>NA|TRBJ2-1|TRBV7-9|NA
TGTGCCAGCAGCGAGGGCTTTGCGAGGCACGAGCAGTTCTTC
CASSEGFARHEQFF
>NA|TRBJ2-7|TRBV7-2|NA
TGTGCCAGCAGCTACGGCGGGTTCGGGACTTCCTCCTACGAGCAGTACTTC
CASSYGGFGTSSYEQYF
>once|TRBJ2-7|TRBV7-9|TRBD2
TGTGCCAGCAGCACAGTAGCGGGCGGCTACGAGCAGTACTTC
CASSTVAGGYEQYF